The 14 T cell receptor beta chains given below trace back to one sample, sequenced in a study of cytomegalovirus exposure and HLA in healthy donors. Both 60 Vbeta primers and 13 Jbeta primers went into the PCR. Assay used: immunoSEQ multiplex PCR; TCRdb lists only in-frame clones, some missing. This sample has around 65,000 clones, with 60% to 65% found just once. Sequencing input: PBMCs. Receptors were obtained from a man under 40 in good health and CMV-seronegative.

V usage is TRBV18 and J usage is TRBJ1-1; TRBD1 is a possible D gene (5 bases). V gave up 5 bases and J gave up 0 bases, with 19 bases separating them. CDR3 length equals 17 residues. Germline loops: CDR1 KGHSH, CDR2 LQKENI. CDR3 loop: CASSSRTGGLLNTEAFF. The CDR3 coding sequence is TGTGCCAGCTCATCTCGGACCGGGGGTCTATTGAACACTGAAGCTTTCTTT.

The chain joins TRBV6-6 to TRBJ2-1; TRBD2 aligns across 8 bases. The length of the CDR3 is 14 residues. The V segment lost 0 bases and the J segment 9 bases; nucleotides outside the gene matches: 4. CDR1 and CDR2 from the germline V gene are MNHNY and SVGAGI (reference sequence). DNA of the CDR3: TGTGCCAGCAGTTACTCTGCCGCGGGGGGTGAGCAGTTCTTC. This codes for CASSYSAAGGEQFF.

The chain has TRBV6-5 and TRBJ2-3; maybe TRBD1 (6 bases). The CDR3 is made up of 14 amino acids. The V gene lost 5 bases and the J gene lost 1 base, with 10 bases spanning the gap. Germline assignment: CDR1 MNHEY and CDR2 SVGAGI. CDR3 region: CASSKQGRTDTQYF. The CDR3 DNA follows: TGTGCCAGCAGTAAACAGGGTCGCACAGATACGCAGTATTTT.

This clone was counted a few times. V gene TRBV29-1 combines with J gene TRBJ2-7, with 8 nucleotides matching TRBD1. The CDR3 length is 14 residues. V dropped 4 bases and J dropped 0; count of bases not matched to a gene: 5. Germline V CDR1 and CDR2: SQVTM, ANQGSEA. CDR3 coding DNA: TGCAGCGTTGGACCAGGGGGCGGCTCCTACGAGCAGTACTTC. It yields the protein CSVGPGGGSYEQYF.

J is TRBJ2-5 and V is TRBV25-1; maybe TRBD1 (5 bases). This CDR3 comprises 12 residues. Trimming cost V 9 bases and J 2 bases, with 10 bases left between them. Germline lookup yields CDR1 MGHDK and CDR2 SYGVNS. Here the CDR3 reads CARQVYQETQYF. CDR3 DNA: TGTGCCAGACAGGTGTATCAAGAGACCCAGTACTTC.

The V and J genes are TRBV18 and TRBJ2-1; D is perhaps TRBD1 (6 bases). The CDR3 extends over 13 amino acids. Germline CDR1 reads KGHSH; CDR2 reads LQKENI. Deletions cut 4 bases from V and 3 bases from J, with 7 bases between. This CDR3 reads CASSQGVYNEQFF. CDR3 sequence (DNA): TGTGCCAGCTCACAGGGGGTCTACAATGAGCAGTTCTTC. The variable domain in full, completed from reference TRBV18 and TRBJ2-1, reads NAGVMQNPRHLVRRRGQEARLRCSPMKGHSHVYWYRQLPEEGLKFMVYLQKENIIDESGMPKERFSAEFPKEGPSILRIQQVVRGDSAAYFCASSQGVYNEQFFGPGTRLTVL.

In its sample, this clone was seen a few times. The CDR3 DNA reads as TGTGCCAGCAGCTTAGTGGCTAGCGGAGGTACGCAGTATTTT. Translation: CASSLVASGGTQYF. The rearrangement joins TRBV7-9 to TRBJ2-3, with 7 bases that match TRBD2. Trimming removed 1 base from V and 8 bases from J; junction bases left unmatched: 6. CDR1 SEHNR and CDR2 FQNEAQ come from the germline V gene (reference sequence). The CDR3 has 14 residues.

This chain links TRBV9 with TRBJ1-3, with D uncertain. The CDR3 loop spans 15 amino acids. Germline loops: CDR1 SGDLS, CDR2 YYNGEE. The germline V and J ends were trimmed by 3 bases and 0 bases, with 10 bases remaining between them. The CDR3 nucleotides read TGTGCCAGCAGCGCCCATTTAGACTCTGGAAACACCATATATTTT. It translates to CASSAHLDSGNTIYF.

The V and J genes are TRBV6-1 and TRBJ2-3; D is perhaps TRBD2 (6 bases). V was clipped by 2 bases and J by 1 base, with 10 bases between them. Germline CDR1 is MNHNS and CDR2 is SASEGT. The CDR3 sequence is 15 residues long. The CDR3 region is CASSEMGLRTDTQYF. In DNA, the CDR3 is TGTGCCAGCAGTGAAATGGGACTTCGCACAGATACGCAGTATTTT.

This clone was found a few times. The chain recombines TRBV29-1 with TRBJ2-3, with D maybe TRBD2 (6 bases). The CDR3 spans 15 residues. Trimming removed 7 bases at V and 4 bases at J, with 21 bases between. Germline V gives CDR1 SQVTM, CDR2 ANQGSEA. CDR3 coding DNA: TGCAGCGGATATCTAGCGCCGCAACCCCCAGATACGCAGTATTTT. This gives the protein CSGYLAPQPPDTQYF.

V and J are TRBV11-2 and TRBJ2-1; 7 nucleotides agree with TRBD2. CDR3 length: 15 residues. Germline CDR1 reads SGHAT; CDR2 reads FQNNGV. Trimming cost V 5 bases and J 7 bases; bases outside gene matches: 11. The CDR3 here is CASSPQRGRPNEQFF. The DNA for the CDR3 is TGTGCCAGCAGCCCCCAGCGGGGCCGTCCGAATGAGCAGTTCTTC.

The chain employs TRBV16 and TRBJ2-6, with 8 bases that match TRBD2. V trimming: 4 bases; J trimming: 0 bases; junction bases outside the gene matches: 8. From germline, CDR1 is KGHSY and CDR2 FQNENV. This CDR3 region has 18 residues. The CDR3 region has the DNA TGTGCCAGCAGCCCCTCGGGAGGGAAGGGCTCTGGGGCCAACGTCCTGACTTTC. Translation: CASSPSGGKGSGANVLTF.

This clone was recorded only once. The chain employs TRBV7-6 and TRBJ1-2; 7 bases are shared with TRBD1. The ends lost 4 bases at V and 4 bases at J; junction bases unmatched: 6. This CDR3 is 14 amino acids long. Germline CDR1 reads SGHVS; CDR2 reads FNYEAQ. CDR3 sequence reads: CASSSRQGSYGYTF. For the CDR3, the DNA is TGTGCCAGCAGCTCACGACAGGGATCCTATGGCTACACCTTC.

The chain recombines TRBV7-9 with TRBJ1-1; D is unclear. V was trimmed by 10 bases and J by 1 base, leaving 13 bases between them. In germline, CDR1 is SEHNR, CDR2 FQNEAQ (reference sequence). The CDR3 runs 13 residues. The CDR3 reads CATQFAGNTEAFF. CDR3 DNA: TGTGCCACCCAATTTGCAGGGAACACTGAAGCTTTCTTT.